The present entry profiles one T cell receptor (beta chain) with its context. Antigen specificity is unknown. This PCR relied on a set of 60 Vbeta primers and 13 Jbeta primers. Repertoires were generated with immunoSEQ multiplex PCR, while TCRdb's copy carries only in-frame clones and drops some. The sample table includes about 79,000 clones. This record comes from a study of cytomegalovirus exposure and HLA in healthy donors. Whole-study findings and limits: Cytomegalovirus association was listed for approximately 160 TCR beta chains. A reported reduction in N-insertions relative to the 666-donor mean was seen in an Asian-associated ancestry cluster in a later analysis.

Germline V CDR1 and CDR2: SGDLS, YYNGEE. This CDR3 region has 15 residues. V was pared by 4 bases and J by 2 bases, with 16 bases between. The sequenced sample was PBMCs. The rearrangement joins TRBV9 to TRBJ2-7; D is ambiguous. This TCR was recovered from a man aged 30 to 39 in good health and CMV-seronegative. Written as DNA, the CDR3 is TGTGCCAGCAGCCCACAAATGGAGAGCGCCTACGAGCAGTACTTC. The encoded protein is CASSPQMESAYEQYF.